The clone carrying this TCR beta chain was counted a few times. The trim removed 5 bases at V and 0 bases at J, leaving 11 bases unmatched. The germline CDR1 and CDR2 sequences are SEHNR and FQNEAQ (reference sequence). The CDR3 runs 19 residues. Data came from immunoSEQ multiplex PCR; TCRdb stores just in-frame clones and leaves some out. The sample consists of roughly 80,000 clones, 89% of them appearing once. The sample originates from a study of control samples from healthy donors and cancer patients. J is TRBJ2-7 and V is TRBV7-9; 15 nucleotides line up with TRBD2. The TCR sequence derives from a man over 45 in good health. The specimen sequenced was blood. As DNA, the CDR3 is TGTGCCAGCAGCCCCTACGGGGGACTAGCGGGGGGTATCTCCTACGAGCAGTACTTC. Translated, it gives CASSPYGGLAGGISYEQYF.